This TCR beta chain came from a study of blood T cell repertoires in COVID-19. Turning to the study itself: Acute and convalescent COVID-19 specimens originated in the United States, Italy and Spain. Sample material is recorded as cDNA or gDNA derived from T cells, B-cell-depleted T cells, or PBMCs.

Original handling: Amplification with reference gene primers provided the estimates of nucleated cell counts. The data were produced by immunoSEQ multiplex PCR, yet TCRdb's version contains in-frame clones alone and is incomplete. V and J calls and clone size are copied from that table; D and trimming were computed from the DNA. This sample has 150,000 to 200,000 clones, with 75% to 90% found just once. CDR1 is LGHNA, CDR2 YSLEER, per germline. The CDR3 covers 15 residues. V lost 4 bases and J lost 3, with 16 bases in between. Sequencing input: peripheral blood. The V and J genes are TRBV4-3 and TRBJ2-7, with a weak D call TRBD2 (6 bases). The clonotype was recovered from a human donor in a cohort sampled during active COVID-19. The CDR3 is CASSPTLRRVYEQYF. The CDR3 nucleotides are TGCGCCAGCAGCCCGACCCTCCGGAGGGTCTACGAGCAGTACTTC.